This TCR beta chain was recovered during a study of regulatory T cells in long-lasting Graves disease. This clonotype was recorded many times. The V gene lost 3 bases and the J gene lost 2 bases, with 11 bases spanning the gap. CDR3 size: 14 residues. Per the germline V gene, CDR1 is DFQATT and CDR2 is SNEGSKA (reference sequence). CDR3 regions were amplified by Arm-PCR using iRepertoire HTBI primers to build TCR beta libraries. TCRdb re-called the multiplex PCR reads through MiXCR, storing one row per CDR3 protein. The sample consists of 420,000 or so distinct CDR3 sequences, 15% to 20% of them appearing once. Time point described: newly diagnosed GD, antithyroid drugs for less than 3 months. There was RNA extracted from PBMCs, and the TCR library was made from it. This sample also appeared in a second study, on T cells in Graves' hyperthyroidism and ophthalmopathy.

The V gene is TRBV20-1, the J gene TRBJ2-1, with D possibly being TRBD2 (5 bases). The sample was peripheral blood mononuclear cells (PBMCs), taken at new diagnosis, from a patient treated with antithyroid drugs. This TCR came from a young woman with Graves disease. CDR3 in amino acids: CSASWASTYNEQFF. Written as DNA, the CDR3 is TGCAGTGCTAGCTGGGCTAGCACCTACAATGAGCAGTTCTTC.